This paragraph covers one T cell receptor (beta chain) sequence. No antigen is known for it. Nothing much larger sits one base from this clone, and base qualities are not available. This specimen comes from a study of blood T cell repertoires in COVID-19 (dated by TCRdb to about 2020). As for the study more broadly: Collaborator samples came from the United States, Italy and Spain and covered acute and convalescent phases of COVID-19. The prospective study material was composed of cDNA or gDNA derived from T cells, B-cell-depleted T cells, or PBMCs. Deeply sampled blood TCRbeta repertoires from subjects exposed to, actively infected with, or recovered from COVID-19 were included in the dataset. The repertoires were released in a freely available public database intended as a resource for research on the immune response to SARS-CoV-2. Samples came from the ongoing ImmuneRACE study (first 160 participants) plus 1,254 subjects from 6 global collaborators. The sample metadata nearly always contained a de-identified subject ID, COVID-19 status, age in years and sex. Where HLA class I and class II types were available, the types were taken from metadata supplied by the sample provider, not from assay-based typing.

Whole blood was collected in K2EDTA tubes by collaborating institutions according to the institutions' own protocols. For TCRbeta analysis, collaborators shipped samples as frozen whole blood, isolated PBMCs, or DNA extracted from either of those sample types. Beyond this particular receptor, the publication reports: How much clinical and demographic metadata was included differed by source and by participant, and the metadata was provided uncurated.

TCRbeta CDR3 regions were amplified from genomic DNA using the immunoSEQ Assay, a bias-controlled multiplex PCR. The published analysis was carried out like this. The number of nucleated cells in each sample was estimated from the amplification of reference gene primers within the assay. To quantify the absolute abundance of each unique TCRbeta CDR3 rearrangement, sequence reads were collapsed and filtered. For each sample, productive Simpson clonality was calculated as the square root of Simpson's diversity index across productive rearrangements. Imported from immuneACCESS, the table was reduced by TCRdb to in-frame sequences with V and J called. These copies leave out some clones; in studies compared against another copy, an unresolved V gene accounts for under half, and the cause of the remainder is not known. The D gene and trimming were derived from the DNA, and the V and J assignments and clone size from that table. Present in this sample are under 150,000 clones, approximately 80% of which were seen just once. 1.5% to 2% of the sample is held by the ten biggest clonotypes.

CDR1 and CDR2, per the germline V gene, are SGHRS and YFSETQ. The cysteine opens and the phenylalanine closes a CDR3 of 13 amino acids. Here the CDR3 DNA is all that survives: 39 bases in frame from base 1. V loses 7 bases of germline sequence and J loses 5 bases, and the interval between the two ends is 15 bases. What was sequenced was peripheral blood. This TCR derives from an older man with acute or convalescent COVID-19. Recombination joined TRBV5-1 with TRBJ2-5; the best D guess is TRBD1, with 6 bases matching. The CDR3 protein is CASAQGSSETQYF. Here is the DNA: TGCGCCAGCGCCCAGGGGTCCTCGGAGACCCAGTACTTC.